One sample yielded the 32 T cell receptor beta chains listed below, sequenced in a study of T cells in localized non-small cell lung cancer (dated by TCRdb to about 2020). Library construction relied on the immunoSEQ multiplex PCR assay. The source is immuneACCESS, and TCRdb retained only in-frame sequences with V and J called. Part of the clones is not carried over; for the studies checked, unresolved V genes explain less than half of this, and the remainder is unexplained. The sample table shows around 140,000 clones, and about 90% are seen once. Around 1.5% of the sample is taken by the ten largest. Here the sequenced sample was peripheral blood, taken before any cancer treatment. All receptors derive from a female donor of 60 years or more with stage I lung adenocarcinoma.

The sample holds a few counts of this clone. The chain has TRBV30 and TRBJ1-1, with 8 bases lining up with TRBD1. The ends lost 2 bases at V and 1 base at J; junction bases unmatched: 3. The CDR3 covers 14 residues. Germline lookup yields CDR1 GTSNPN and CDR2 SVGIG (reference sequence). CDR3 sequence reads: CAWSIGQGNTEAFF. The CDR3 DNA reads as TGTGCCTGGAGTATCGGACAGGGGAACACTGAAGCTTTCTTT.

This chain links TRBV6-5 with TRBJ2-1; tentatively, D is TRBD2 (5 bases). The V and J ends lost 0 bases and 0 bases respectively, with 6 bases between them. Germline CDR1 MNHEY, CDR2 SVGAGI. This CDR3 has 15 residues. The CDR3 DNA sequence: TGTGCCAGCAGTTACTCGGGGAGCTCCTACAATGAGCAGTTCTTC. Amino acids: CASSYSGSSYNEQFF.

V is TRBV5-1 and J is TRBJ2-1; D is possibly TRBD2 (6 bases). The CDR3 has 15 residues. CDR1 SGHRS and CDR2 YFSETQ come from the germline V gene. V was pared by 0 bases and J by 7 bases, with 14 bases between. The DNA for the CDR3 is TGCGCCAGCAGCTTGGGCGGGATATTAGGGAATGAGCAGTTCTTC. This translates into CASSLGGILGNEQFF.

CDR3 protein: CASLSGGGRNEQFF. The CDR3 DNA follows: TGTGCCAGCCTAAGCGGAGGCGGCAGGAATGAGCAGTTCTTC. V is TRBV6-1 and J is TRBJ2-1; D may be TRBD2 (5 bases). CDR1 and CDR2 from the germline V gene are MNHNS and SASEGT. V was shortened by 8 bases and J by 7 bases, with 18 bases between the two germline ends. CDR3 length: 14 residues.

The V call is TRBV5-1, the J call TRBJ2-3, with 7 bases identical to TRBD2. The CDR3 consists of 13 residues. Germline V gene data show CDR1 as SGHRS and CDR2 as YFSETQ. V gave up 3 bases and J gave up 4 bases; unmatched junction bases: 2. The CDR3 reads CASSSRESDTQYF. CDR3 coding DNA: TGCGCCAGCAGCTCGCGGGAGTCAGATACGCAGTATTTT.

V gene TRBV21-1 combines with J gene TRBJ2-1; the listed D gene, TRBD2, was not tested against the DNA. TRBV21-1 has pseudogene status. The length of the CDR3 is 15 residues. Here the CDR3 DNA reads TGTGCCAGCAGCCGGCCCCCATCGGAGTACAATGAGCAGTTCTTC. Its translation: CASSRPPSEYNEQFF.

The chain carries TRBV6-1 and TRBJ2-5, with D perhaps assigned TRBD1 or TRBD2 (5 bases each). The tail of the sequence fits TRBJ2-7 better, so the J call may be wrong. The CDR3 runs 15 residues. Germline assignment: CDR1 MNHNS and CDR2 SASEGT. The CDR3 sequence is CASSEGGAGRYEQYF. CDR3 coding DNA: TGTGCCAGCAGTGAAGGAGGGGCGGGCCGTTACGAGCAGTACTTC.

This clone was counted a single time. The chain has TRBV30 and TRBJ2-5; no firm D call. CDR3 length: 12 residues. Per germline, CDR1 GTSNPN and CDR2 SVGIG (reference sequence). Deletions cut 0 bases from V and 4 bases from J, with 6 bases between. CDR3 region: CAWSVQRETQYF. In DNA form, the CDR3 reads TGTGCCTGGAGTGTACAGCGAGAGACCCAGTACTTC.

This chain joins TRBV6-1 and TRBJ2-5, with 7 bases matching TRBD2. CDR3 length: 15 residues. Germline assignment: CDR1 MNHNS and CDR2 SASEGT. The V gene end was trimmed by 5 bases and the J gene end by 4 bases; junction bases not matched to a gene: 10. The CDR3 here is CASSQRPSGGETQYF. CDR3 nucleotide sequence: TGTGCCAGCAGTCAACGACCGTCGGGGGGAGAGACCCAGTACTTC.

This clone came up once. The J gene is TRBJ1-3, the V gene TRBV18; D gene unclear. V was shortened by 0 bases and J by 5 bases, with 8 bases between the two germline ends. Germline CDR1 KGHSH, CDR2 LQKENI. The CDR3 sequence is 14 residues long. The CDR3 DNA is TGTGCCAGCTCACCACCAGGCCCCAGAAACACCATATATTTT. It encodes CASSPPGPRNTIYF.

The chain uses TRBV5-4 and TRBJ2-3; D is possibly TRBD1 or TRBD2 (5 bases each). Trimming shortened V by 4 bases and J by 2 bases, and 14 bases separated the two germline ends. The length of the CDR3 is 15 residues. Per germline, CDR1 SGHNT and CDR2 YYREEE (reference sequence). This chain's CDR3 is CASSPTGGNTDTQYF. DNA for the CDR3: TGTGCCAGCAGCCCTACTGGGGGAAACACAGATACGCAGTATTTT. The whole variable domain, remainder taken from reference TRBV5-4 and TRBJ2-3, is ETGVTQSPTHLIKTRGQQVTLRCSSQSGHNTVSWYQQALGQGPQFIFQYYREEENGRGNFPPRFSGLQFPNYSSELNVNALELDDSALYLCASSPTGGNTDTQYFGPGTRLTVL.

V and J are TRBV7-9 and TRBJ1-1; maybe TRBD1 (6 bases). This CDR3 is built from 14 residues. Germline V lookup: CDR1 SEHNR, CDR2 FQNEAQ (reference sequence). Trimming shortened V by 2 bases and J by 5 bases, and 12 bases separated the two germline ends. This chain's CDR3 is CASSLLGGRTEAFF. Here the CDR3 DNA reads TGTGCCAGCAGCTTACTGGGGGGCAGGACTGAAGCTTTCTTT.

The chain recombines TRBV7-6 with TRBJ2-1; D gene uncertain. The V gene's germline CDR1 is SGHVS and CDR2 FNYEAQ. V was clipped by 4 bases and J by 9 bases, with 10 bases between them. The CDR3 covers 12 residues. Here the CDR3 reads CASSYFVSEQFF. The CDR3 nucleotides read TGTGCCAGCAGCTACTTTGTGAGTGAGCAGTTCTTC.

V usage is TRBV11-2 and J usage is TRBJ2-2; TRBD1 matches 11 bases. V was clipped by 1 base and J by 7 bases; unmatched bases: 2. CDR1 SGHAT and CDR2 FQNNGV come from the germline V gene. The CDR3 has 15 residues. CDR3 sequence (DNA): TGTGCCAGCAGCTTAGTCGGGACAGGGGGCGGGGAGCTGTTTTTT. It is translated as CASSLVGTGGGELFF.

The CDR3 loop is CASTLASKNIQYF. In DNA, the CDR3 is TGTGCCAGCACCCTAGCATCCAAAAACATTCAGTACTTC. The chain carries TRBV6-6 and TRBJ2-4; possibly TRBD2 for D (5 bases). CDR1 is MNHNY, CDR2 SVGAGI, per germline (reference sequence). Trimming pared 7 bases from V and 2 bases from J, leaving 9 bases between. The CDR3 extends over 13 amino acids.

The chain is built from TRBV7-9 and TRBJ2-7; D is undetermined. Trimming took 5 bases from V and 2 from J, leaving 10 bases between them. CDR1 and CDR2 (germline): SEHNR, FQNEAQ (reference sequence). The CDR3 spans 13 residues. CDR3 sequence reads: CASSRGPAYEQYF. Written as DNA, the CDR3 is TGTGCCAGCAGCCGCGGACCGGCCTACGAGCAGTACTTC.

V usage is TRBV28 and J usage is TRBJ2-1, with no clear D. V gave up 5 bases and J gave up 5 bases, with 4 bases separating them. Germline V gene lookup returns CDR1 MDHEN and CDR2 SYDVKM. This CDR3 has 11 amino acids. The CDR3 bases are TGTGCCAGCAGTCCTCACAATGAGCAGTTCTTC. Translation: CASSPHNEQFF.

V gene TRBV10-1 combines with J gene TRBJ2-3; 8 bases line up with TRBD1. Germline V gene data show CDR1 as WNHNN and CDR2 as SYGVQD (reference sequence). The V and J ends lost 5 bases and 0 bases, in that order; junction bases with no gene match: 4. The CDR3 consists of 15 residues. In DNA form, the CDR3 reads TGCGCCAGCAGTTTGGACAGGGCTAGCACAGATACGCAGTATTTT. Amino acids: CASSLDRASTDTQYF.

The V gene is TRBV5-3, the J gene TRBJ2-7; D tentatively reads TRBD1 or TRBD2 (5 bases each). TRBV5-3 is given ORF status, its function remaining uncertain. The CDR3 is 9 amino acids. The CDR3 region is CRGPYEQYF. The DNA for the CDR3 is TGTCGGGGCCCCTACGAGCAGTACTTC.

The chain has TRBV7-8 and TRBJ2-7; possible D gene TRBD2, 6 bases. V was clipped by 5 bases and J by 4 bases, with 9 bases between them. The CDR3 has 12 amino acids. Germline V CDR1 and CDR2: SGHVS, FQNEAQ. DNA for the CDR3: TGTGCCAGCAGCATTAGCGGTTACGAGCAGTACTTC. Protein sequence: CASSISGYEQYF.

The chain joins TRBV4-1 to TRBJ2-1, with 7 nucleotides matching TRBD2. Germline CDR1 reads MGHRA; CDR2 reads YSYEKL. The CDR3 contains 19 residues. The V gene end was trimmed by 4 bases and the J gene end by 3 bases; junction bases not matched to a gene: 18. The CDR3 nucleotides read TGCGCCAGCAGCCCAACCCCACGCACTATAGCGGGCAACTACAATGAGCAGTTCTTC. Its translation is CASSPTPRTIAGNYNEQFF.

V is TRBV6-1 and J is TRBJ2-7; D assignment may be TRBD1 or TRBD2 (5 bases each). V was clipped by 3 bases and J by 5 bases, with 17 bases between them. The CDR3 has 15 residues. Germline-derived CDR1 and CDR2 are MNHNS and SASEGT. DNA for the CDR3: TGTGCCAGCAGTGATGGGGCTGGGGGTAATAACGAGCAGTACTTC. Translating it yields CASSDGAGGNNEQYF.

The chain joins TRBV7-2 to TRBJ2-4, with D perhaps given as TRBD1 or TRBD2 (6 bases each). The CDR3 loop spans 15 amino acids. Germline V gene lookup returns CDR1 SGHTA and CDR2 FQGNSA. Trimming shortened V by 5 bases and J by 1 base, and 12 bases separated the two germline ends. The CDR3 here is CASSLGGLAKNIQYF. Written as DNA, the CDR3 is TGTGCCAGCAGCCTAGGGGGGCTGGCCAAAAACATTCAGTACTTC. Filled out from reference TRBV7-2 and TRBJ2-4, the complete variable domain reads GAGVSQSPSNKVTEKGKDVELRCDPISGHTALYWYRQSLGQGLEFLIYFQGNSAPDKSGLPSDRFSAERTGGSVSTLTIQRTQQEDSAVYLCASSLGGLAKNIQYFGAGTRLSVL.

The rearrangement joins TRBV5-1 to TRBJ1-1, with 10 bases matching TRBD1. The CDR3 contains 13 residues. The germline V gene encodes CDR1 SGHRS and CDR2 YFSETQ. V lost 4 bases to trimming and J lost 8 bases; unmatched junction nucleotides: 5. CDR3 in amino acids: CASSGDRGKEAFF. In DNA form, the CDR3 reads TGCGCCAGCAGCGGGGACAGGGGAAAGGAAGCTTTCTTT.

V usage is TRBV28 and J usage is TRBJ1-2, with a weak D call TRBD1 (6 bases). CDR1 is MDHEN, CDR2 SYDVKM, per germline. The CDR3 runs 15 residues. Trimming cost V 6 bases and J 4 bases, with 18 bases left between them. DNA for the CDR3: TGTGCCAGCAGACGTCTCCCGCGGACAGTCTATGGCTACACCTTC. This sequence encodes CASRRLPRTVYGYTF.

The rearrangement links TRBV4-1 to TRBJ2-7, with TRBD1 matching over 8 bases. The CDR3 extends over 14 amino acids. Germline CDR1 is MGHRA and CDR2 is YSYEKL. J was trimmed by 6 bases and V by 4 bases; bases with no gene match: 8. This CDR3 reads CASSLDRGPSEQYF. As DNA, the CDR3 is TGCGCCAGCAGCCTTGACAGGGGTCCGTCCGAGCAGTACTTC.

This chain joins TRBV5-6 and TRBJ1-2, with D possibly being TRBD1 (5 bases). This CDR3 contains 16 residues. Germline-derived CDR1 and CDR2 are SGHDT and YYEEEE. Deletions cut 0 bases from V and 0 bases from J, with 12 bases between. The CDR3 DNA sequence: TGTGCCAGCAGCTTGGGAGGGGTAGAAGCTAACTATGGCTACACCTTC. Its protein is CASSLGGVEANYGYTF.

CDR3 loop: CSAAGGSGNTIYF. DNA for the CDR3: TGCAGCGCCGCCGGAGGGTCTGGAAACACCATATATTTT. This chain uses TRBV29-1 with TRBJ1-3; D remains ambiguous. CDR1 and CDR2 (germline): SQVTM, ANQGSEA. V lost 7 bases and J 1 base, leaving 11 bases between the germline ends. The CDR3 has 13 amino acids.

The chain carries TRBV29-1 and TRBJ2-5, with a possible D match to TRBD2 (7 bases). The V and J ends lost 7 bases and 1 base respectively, with 13 bases between them. Germline V gives CDR1 SQVTM, CDR2 ANQGSEA. The CDR3 spans 13 residues. The CDR3 coding sequence is TGCAGCGGGGGCGGGGGCCCCCAAGAGACCCAGTACTTC. This translates into CSGGGGPQETQYF.

The sample holds a few counts of this clone. The rearrangement links TRBV5-1 to TRBJ2-3; D unclear. V was trimmed by 4 bases and J by 4 bases, leaving 13 bases between them. Germline V gene sequence: CDR1 SGHRS, CDR2 YFSETQ. CDR3 length: 14 amino acids. CDR3 sequence: CASSIGGPADTQYF. CDR3 nucleotides: TGCGCCAGCAGCATAGGCGGACCAGCAGATACGCAGTATTTT.

CDR3 region: CASSPAGSVYEQFF. For the CDR3, the DNA is TGTGCCAGCAGCCCAGCGGGATCCGTCTATGAGCAGTTCTTC. The chain has TRBV11-2 and TRBJ2-1; 7 bases match TRBD2. There are 14 residues in the CDR3. V trimming: 5 bases; J trimming: 8 bases; junction bases outside the gene matches: 9. CDR1 and CDR2 (germline): SGHAT, FQNNGV.

V is TRBV11-3 and J is TRBJ1-1; 8 nucleotides match TRBD1. Germline CDR1 reads SGHNT; CDR2 reads YENEEA. This CDR3 spans 14 amino acids. V was pared by 3 bases and J by 1 base, with 1 base of the junction left unmatched. The CDR3 DNA is TGTGCCAGCAGCTTTGACAGGGGGAACACTGAAGCTTTCTTT. Encoded protein: CASSFDRGNTEAFF.